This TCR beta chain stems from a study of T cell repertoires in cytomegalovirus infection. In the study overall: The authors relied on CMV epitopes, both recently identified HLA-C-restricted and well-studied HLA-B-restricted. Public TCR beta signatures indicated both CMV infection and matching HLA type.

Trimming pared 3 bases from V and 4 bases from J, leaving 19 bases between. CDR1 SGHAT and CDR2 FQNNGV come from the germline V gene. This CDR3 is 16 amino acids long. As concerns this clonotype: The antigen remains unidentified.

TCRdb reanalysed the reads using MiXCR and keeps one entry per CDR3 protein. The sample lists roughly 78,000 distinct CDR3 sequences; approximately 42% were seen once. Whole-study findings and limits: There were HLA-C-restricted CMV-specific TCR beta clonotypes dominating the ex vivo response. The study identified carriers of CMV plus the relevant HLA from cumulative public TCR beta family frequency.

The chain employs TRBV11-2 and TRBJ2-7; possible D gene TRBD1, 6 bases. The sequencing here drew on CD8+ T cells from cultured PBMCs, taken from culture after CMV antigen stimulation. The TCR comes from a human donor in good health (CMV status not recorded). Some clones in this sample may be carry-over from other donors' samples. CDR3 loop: CASSFSGDVISYEQYF. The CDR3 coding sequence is TGTGCCAGCAGCTTCTCAGGGGACGTTATCTCGTACGAGCAGTACTTC.